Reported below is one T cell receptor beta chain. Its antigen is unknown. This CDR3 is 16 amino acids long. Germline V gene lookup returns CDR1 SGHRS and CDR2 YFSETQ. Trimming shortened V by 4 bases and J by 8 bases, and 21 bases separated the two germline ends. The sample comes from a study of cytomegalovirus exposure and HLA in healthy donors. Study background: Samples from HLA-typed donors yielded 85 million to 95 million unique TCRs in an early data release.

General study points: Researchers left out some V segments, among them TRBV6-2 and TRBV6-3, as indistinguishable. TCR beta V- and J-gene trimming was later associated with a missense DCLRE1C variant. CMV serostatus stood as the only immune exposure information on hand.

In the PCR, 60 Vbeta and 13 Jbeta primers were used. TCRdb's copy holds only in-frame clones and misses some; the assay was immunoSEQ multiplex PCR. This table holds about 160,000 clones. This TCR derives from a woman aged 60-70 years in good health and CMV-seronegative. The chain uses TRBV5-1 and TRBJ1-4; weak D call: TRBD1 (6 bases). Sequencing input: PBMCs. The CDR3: CASSETLRGRGEKLFF. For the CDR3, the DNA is TGCGCCAGCAGCGAAACGTTGAGGGGGAGAGGGGAAAAACTGTTTTTT.